This T cell receptor (beta chain) was captured by sequencing in a study of blood T cell repertoires in COVID-19 (dated by TCRdb to about 2020). General notes on the study: The collaborator samples originated in the United States, Italy and Spain and spanned the acute and convalescent phases of COVID-19. The material from the prospective study consisted of cDNA or gDNA derived from T cells, B-cell-depleted T cells, or PBMCs. HLA class I and class II types, where available, came from metadata supplied by the sample provider rather than from assay-based typing. The dataset comprised deeply sampled blood TCRbeta repertoires from subjects exposed to, actively infected with, or recovered from COVID-19. The samples were drawn from two sources: the first 160 participants of the ongoing ImmuneRACE study, and fewer than 1,500 subjects contributed by 6 global collaborators. Nearly every sample came with metadata listing a de-identified subject ID, COVID-19 status, age in years and sex. The repertoires were released in a freely available public database meant as a resource for research on the immune response to SARS-CoV-2. General findings and caveats noted by the study authors: How much clinical and demographic metadata was included differed by source and by participant, and the metadata was provided uncurated.

TCRbeta CDR3 regions were amplified from genomic DNA using the immunoSEQ Assay, a bias-controlled multiplex PCR. Processing in the source paper ran as follows. Within the assay, amplification of reference gene primers was used to estimate how many nucleated cells each sample contained. To quantify the absolute abundance of each unique TCRbeta CDR3 rearrangement, sequence reads were collapsed and filtered. For each sample, productive Simpson clonality was calculated by taking the square root of Simpson's diversity index across productive rearrangements. Drawn from immuneACCESS, this table holds only the in-frame rearrangements with V and J called that TCRdb kept. Clones are partly lost; checked studies trace under half to an unresolved V gene and leave the rest unexplained. The V and J calls and clone size come from that table; D and trimming were worked out from the DNA. Within this sample are about 200,000 clones, with 80% to 90% of them counted one time only. Together, the top ten hold about a tenth of the sample.

Trimming removed 4 bases from V and 7 bases from J; the gene matches leave 4 bases unexplained. The cysteine opens and the phenylalanine closes a CDR3 of 13 amino acids. Just the 39-base CDR3 DNA is kept, in frame starting at base 1. CDR1 and CDR2 (SEHNR, FQNEAQ) derive from the germline V gene (reference sequence). For this clone: The clone's antigen remains unknown. Nothing much larger sits one base from this clone, and base qualities are not available.

Collaborating institutions collected whole blood in K2EDTA tubes following their own protocols. For TCRbeta analysis, collaborators shipped samples in one of three forms: frozen whole blood, isolated PBMCs, or DNA extracted from either of those sample types. The V gene is TRBV7-9 and the J gene is TRBJ1-2; the junction holds 9 bases that match TRBD1. The sample taken for sequencing was peripheral blood. The sequence derives from a human donor with active or convalescent COVID-19. The donor label of this sample is uncertain. At the DNA level, the sequence is TGTGCCAGCAGCTCACCGGGACAGGGTGGCTACACCTTC. Translated, it gives CASSSPGQGGYTF.